The T cell receptor beta chain described here comes from a study of metastatic and nonmetastatic thyroid tumors. V shed 5 bases and J 7 bases; nucleotides not matched to a gene: 10. In germline, CDR1 is MNHEY, CDR2 SVGEGT. The CDR3 has 14 amino acids. Until they underwent thyroid surgery, no patient had received any treatment. This clone was observed a handful of times. This specimen includes other DNA sequences encoding the same CDR3. In the original analysis: The study built a papillary thyroid cancer distant-metastasis classifier from CDR3 differences across clinicopathological groups. MiXCR re-clonotyped the PCR reads for TCRdb. The V and J calls, along with clone size, are taken from TCRdb and not from the paper's own processing. The top ten hold around 17% of the sample, which has about 5,800 clones, 37% seen once.

Sequencing was carried out using tumor tissue. The chain has TRBV6-2 or TRBV6-3 and TRBJ1-1, with 7 nucleotides matching TRBD1. The sequence was obtained from a male donor with papillary thyroid cancer or a benign thyroid nodule (not recorded which). Some clones in this sample may be carry-over from other donors' samples. The CDR3: CASSRPGTASEAFF. CDR3 in DNA: TGTGCCAGCAGTCGACCCGGGACAGCTAGTGAAGCTTTCTTT.